The next 14 T cell receptor beta chains were all read from a single sample in a study of shared clonotypes between healthy human individuals. Sequenced by immunoSEQ multiplex PCR; TCRdb stores in-frame clones only, minus some. The profile shows around 1.1 million clones, approximately 77% of them singletons. Sequencing was carried out using memory CD4+ T cells from PBMCs. Stated subset: CD45RA-negative fraction. The receptors were sampled from a man between 18 and 35 years old in good health. Some clones in this sample may be carry-over from other donors' samples.

The J gene is TRBJ2-3, the V gene TRBV7-9, with TRBD2 identical over 11 bases. The CDR3 covers 18 residues. The germline CDR1 and CDR2 sequences are SEHNR and FQNEAQ (reference sequence). The J segment lost 3 bases and the V segment lost 5 bases, leaving 13 bases of the junction unmatched. CDR3 in amino acids: CASSPKSRLAGKTDTQYF. The CDR3 nucleotides read TGTGCCAGCAGCCCCAAGTCCCGACTAGCGGGGAAGACAGATACGCAGTATTTT.

The chain is built from TRBV6-6 and TRBJ1-1; 7 bases are shared with TRBD1. The germline gives CDR1 MNHNY, CDR2 SVGAGI (reference sequence). The CDR3 runs 15 residues. V gave up 5 bases and J gave up 11 bases; unmatched junction bases: 17. The CDR3 here is CASSQPLGQYASAFF. For the CDR3, the DNA is TGTGCCAGCAGTCAACCCCTGGGACAGTATGCGTCGGCTTTCTTT.

V and J are TRBV13 and TRBJ2-2; a weak D match, TRBD1 (6 bases). The CDR3 is 19 residues long. Trimming removed 2 bases from V and 0 bases from J, with 19 bases in between. The germline V gene encodes CDR1 PRHDT and CDR2 FYEKMQ (reference sequence). In DNA form, the CDR3 reads TGTGCCAGCAGCTTATTACAGGTTTTAGCAGGGGCGAACACCGGGGAGCTGTTTTTT. Its protein is CASSLLQVLAGANTGELFF.

This clone was counted only a few times. The CDR3 is CATSSRLVPYNEQFF. The CDR3 DNA reads TGTGCCACTTCCAGTAGACTAGTCCCCTACAATGAGCAGTTCTTC. The chain carries TRBV11-1 and TRBJ2-1; maybe TRBD2 (6 bases). Germline values: CDR1 SGHAT, CDR2 FQDESV (reference sequence). V shed 10 bases and J shed 2 bases, with 18 bases lying between them. CDR3 length equals 15 residues.

The CDR3, as DNA: TGTGCCAGCAGTCAGACGGCCAGCAACTATGGCTACACCTTC. Amino acid sequence: CASSQTASNYGYTF. This sequence joins TRBV6-5 and TRBJ1-2; D is uncertain. The CDR3 extends over 14 amino acids. With 5 bases removed from V and 2 bases from J, the gap between germline ends came to 12 bases. Germline CDR1 reads MNHEY; CDR2 reads SVGAGI.

This clone was counted only a few times. The CDR3 reads CASSYSNRVDTEAFF. The DNA for the CDR3 is TGTGCCAGCAGTTACTCGAACAGGGTGGACACTGAAGCTTTCTTT. This chain joins TRBV6-5 and TRBJ1-1, with a tentative D call TRBD1 (6 bases). V lost 0 bases and J 3 bases, leaving 11 bases between the germline ends. The CDR3 length is 15 residues. Germline CDR1 reads MNHEY; CDR2 reads SVGAGI.

This rearrangement joins TRBV5-1 to TRBJ2-2; 12 bases align to TRBD2. The V gene end was trimmed by 4 bases and the J gene end by 7 bases; junction bases not matched to a gene: 5. This CDR3 has 15 residues. Per germline, CDR1 SGHRS and CDR2 YFSETQ. Here the CDR3 DNA reads TGCGCCAGCAGCACGAGACTAGCGGGAGACGGGGAGCTGTTTTTT. Translation gives CASSTRLAGDGELFF.

The V and J genes are TRBV2 and TRBJ1-2, with D uncertain. Trimming removed 0 bases from V and 7 bases from J, with 9 bases in between. Per germline, CDR1 SNHLY and CDR2 FYNNEI. CDR3 length: 13 residues. CDR3 amino acids: CASSEALGVGYTF. In DNA form, the CDR3 reads TGTGCCAGCAGTGAAGCGCTTGGGGTTGGCTACACCTTC.

This clone occurred many times. This chain links TRBV28 with TRBJ2-7; the D gene is possibly TRBD1 (7 bases). This CDR3 has 15 residues. Trimming stripped 5 bases from V and 4 bases from J, with 18 bases between. Germline V CDR1 and CDR2: MDHEN, SYDVKM. The CDR3 sequence is CASSPQGGRSYEQYF. The CDR3 nucleotides are TGTGCCAGCAGTCCGCAGGGGGGTAGGTCTTACGAGCAGTACTTC. The variable domain in full, with the rest retrieved from reference TRBV28 and TRBJ2-7, is DVKVTQSSRYLVKRTGEKVFLECVQDMDHENMFWYRQDPGLGLRLIYFSYDVKMKEKGDIPEGYSVSREKKERFSLILESASTNQTSMYLCASSPQGGRSYEQYFGPGTRLTVT.

This chain connects TRBV4-1 to TRBJ2-1; 8 bases match TRBD2. J was trimmed by 5 bases and V by 1 base; bases with no gene match: 10. This CDR3 has 17 amino acids. In germline, CDR1 is MGHRA, CDR2 YSYEKL. The CDR3 sequence is CASSQGPGRAEDNEQFF. The CDR3 DNA follows: TGCGCCAGCAGCCAAGGGCCCGGGAGGGCCGAGGACAATGAGCAGTTCTTC.

V is TRBV5-1 and J is TRBJ2-3; possibly TRBD2 for D (6 bases). Germline V CDR1 and CDR2: SGHRS, YFSETQ. V lost 3 bases and J 0 bases, leaving 8 bases between the germline ends. The CDR3 consists of 14 residues. The CDR3 coding sequence is TGCGCCAGCAGCTGGGGGGACAGCACAGATACGCAGTATTTT. This gives the protein CASSWGDSTDTQYF.

This clone has just a few counts. The chain couples TRBV7-2 to TRBJ2-3; D unresolved. V dropped 3 bases and J dropped 6 bases, with 7 bases sitting between them. Per germline, CDR1 SGHTA and CDR2 FQGNSA. The CDR3 consists of 12 residues. The CDR3 spells CASSFYGDTQYF. CDR3 in DNA: TGTGCCAGCAGCTTTTACGGGGATACGCAGTATTTT.

This clone was seen only a few times. The chain uses TRBV30 and TRBJ1-1; maybe TRBD1 (5 bases). The V end was cut by 3 bases, the J end by 1 base, with 12 bases between. Per germline, CDR1 GTSNPN and CDR2 SVGIG (reference sequence). The CDR3 consists of 14 residues. CDR3 sequence: CAWSGRRGNTEAFF. CDR3 DNA: TGTGCCTGGAGCGGAAGGAGGGGGAACACTGAAGCTTTCTTT.

This clone was observed many times. The chain is built from TRBV7-3 and TRBJ2-5, with D uncertain. V lost 1 base and J lost 1, with 13 bases in between. This CDR3 contains 16 residues. Germline CDR1 reads SGHTA; CDR2 reads FQGTGA. This chain's CDR3 is CASSLSWGSGQETQYF. CDR3 sequence (DNA): TGTGCCAGCAGCTTAAGCTGGGGTTCCGGCCAAGAGACCCAGTACTTC.